The next 18 T cell receptor beta chains were all read from a single sample in a study of blood T cells in healthy people across ages. The use of a sample-barcoded 5' primer and a J-beta primer mix characterized a second PCR of 7 to 11 cycles. From the 5' RACE reads, TCRdb called clonotypes with MiXCR, one entry per CDR3 protein. This table holds about 670,000 distinct CDR3 sequences, around two fifths found once. The sample comprised blood. The source of these receptors is a man older than 75 in good health.

This clonotype was counted a few times. V gene TRBV10-2 combines with J gene TRBJ2-3, with a possible D match to TRBD2 (6 bases). The CDR3 covers 14 residues. Germline V gene data show CDR1 as WSHSY and CDR2 as SAAADI. V lost 5 bases and J 4 bases, leaving 13 bases between the germline ends. The CDR3: CASSREPVADTQYF. Written as DNA, the CDR3 is TGCGCCAGCAGTCGGGAGCCCGTGGCAGATACGCAGTATTTT.

The gene calls are TRBV11-2 and TRBJ2-7; D possibly corresponds to TRBD2 (6 bases). The CDR3 consists of 15 residues. With 5 bases removed from V and 7 bases from J, the gap between germline ends came to 21 bases. Germline CDR1 and CDR2: SGHAT and FQNNGV. CDR3 nucleotide sequence: TGTGCCAGCAGCCCCCGGACTATGAACCTCAATGAGCAGTACTTC. Its translation: CASSPRTMNLNEQYF. The full variable domain, its missing parts supplied by reference TRBV11-2 and TRBJ2-7, is EAGVAQSPRYKIIEKRQSVAFWCNPISGHATLYWYQQILGQGPKLLIQFQNNGVVDDSQLPKDRFSAERLKGVDSTLKIQPAKLEDSAVYLCASSPRTMNLNEQYFGPGTRLTVT.

The V gene is TRBV20-1, the J gene TRBJ2-2, with a weak D call TRBD2 (7 bases). CDR3 length: 15 amino acids. The V end was cut by 5 bases, the J end by 2 bases, with 15 bases between. Germline values: CDR1 DFQATT, CDR2 SNEGSKA (reference sequence). Written as DNA, the CDR3 is TGCAGTGCTCGGGGGGCGCCCACTAACACCGGGGAGCTGTTTTTT. Translated, it gives CSARGAPTNTGELFF.

CDR3 in amino acids: CASSSWDSNEKLFF. The DNA for the CDR3 is TGTGCCAGCAGCTCCTGGGACAGCAATGAAAAACTGTTTTTT. The chain has TRBV7-2 and TRBJ1-4; 7 bases line up with TRBD1. Germline lookup yields CDR1 SGHTA and CDR2 FQGNSA. V was pared by 4 bases and J by 5 bases, with 4 bases of the junction left unmatched. There are 14 residues in the CDR3.

The V call is TRBV21-1, the J call TRBJ2-7. TRBV21-1 corresponds to a pseudogene. CDR3 length: 13 amino acids. Here the CDR3 reads CARSRGTPYEQYF. The CDR3 nucleotides are TGTGCCCGCAGCAGAGGGACTCCCTACGAGCAGTACTTC.

Comment on this clonotype: One base away lies a much larger clone, so this may be a sequencing read error. The rearrangement joins TRBV20-1 to TRBJ2-7; 10 nucleotides match TRBD1. CDR1 and CDR2 (germline): DFQATT, SNEGSKA (reference sequence). CDR3 length: 15 residues. The CDR3 sequence is CRAEERQGAAYEQYF. As DNA, the CDR3 is TGCAGGGCTGAGGAAAGACAGGGGGCGGCCTACGAGCAGTACTTC.

The V gene is TRBV29-1, the J gene TRBJ1-1; weak D call: TRBD1 (6 bases). This CDR3 is built from 13 residues. Trimming shortened V by 3 bases and J by 7 bases, and 15 bases separated the two germline ends. Germline lookup yields CDR1 SQVTM and CDR2 ANQGSEA. The CDR3, as DNA: TGCAGCGTTGAGGGCAGGGGAAGGAGTGAAGCTTTCTTT. It encodes CSVEGRGRSEAFF.

CDR3 residues: CASTGGSLSYNEQFF. CDR3 DNA: TGCGCCAGCACCGGGGGCTCCCTCTCCTACAATGAGCAGTTCTTC. The rearrangement uses TRBV5-1 and TRBJ2-1, with D perhaps matching TRBD1 or TRBD2 (6 bases each). Germline lookup yields CDR1 SGHRS and CDR2 YFSETQ. V gave up 6 bases and J gave up 0 bases, with 13 bases separating them. There are 15 residues in the CDR3.

Only a few counts were recorded for this clonotype. The V and J genes are TRBV5-1 and TRBJ1-2, with 11 bases aligning to TRBD1. Germline lookup yields CDR1 SGHRS and CDR2 YFSETQ. The CDR3 spans 16 residues. The ends lost 0 bases at V and 8 bases at J; junction bases unmatched: 9. As DNA, the CDR3 is TGCGCCAGCAGCTTGGACCCGGGACAGGGGGATGGAGGCTACACCTTC. This gives the protein CASSLDPGQGDGGYTF.

The rearrangement joins TRBV29-1 to TRBJ2-5; possibly TRBD1 for D (5 bases). With the DNA end fitting TRBJ2-7 better, the J assignment may be wrong. This CDR3 is built from 12 residues. CDR1 is SQVTM, CDR2 ANQGSEA, per germline. CDR3 nucleotides: TGCAGCGTTGTAGTAGGGGCCCACGAGCAGTACTTC. Residues: CSVVVGAHEQYF.

This clonotype was counted a few times. The rearrangement links TRBV5-1 to TRBJ2-7; D possibly corresponds to TRBD1 (5 bases). This CDR3 region has 13 residues. Trimming pared 5 bases from V and 1 base from J, leaving 10 bases between. Germline assignment: CDR1 SGHRS and CDR2 YFSETQ. DNA of the CDR3: TGCGCCAGCAGACTCAGGGTGTCCTACGAGCAGTACTTC. Its translation: CASRLRVSYEQYF.

The gene calls are TRBV27 and TRBJ2-1; 7 positions agree with TRBD1. This CDR3 region has 14 residues. With V trimmed by 1 base and J by 5 bases, 2 bases remained unmatched. Germline V gene lookup returns CDR1 MNHEY and CDR2 SMNVEV (reference sequence). CDR3 nucleotide sequence: TGTGCCAGCAGTTTATTTGACAGGGACAATGAGCAGTTCTTC. Residues: CASSLFDRDNEQFF.

The DNA of the CDR3 is TGTGCCAGCAGCCCCCAGGGACTAGCGGGATCGGCAGATACGCAGTATTTT. Protein: CASSPQGLAGSADTQYF. V and J are TRBV7-6 and TRBJ2-3; 13 nucleotides agree with TRBD2. The CDR3 contains 17 residues. V shed 5 bases, J shed 4 bases, and the junction held 9 bases outside the gene matches. Germline CDR1 reads SGHVS; CDR2 reads FNYEAQ.

The chain couples TRBV15 to TRBJ2-5; D not resolved. The ends were cut back, 0 bases at V and 4 bases at J, with 9 bases in the middle. Germline assignment: CDR1 LNHNV and CDR2 YYDKDF (reference sequence). The CDR3 spans 14 residues. CDR3 in amino acids: CATSRDKQRETQYF. The CDR3 nucleotides read TGTGCCACCAGCAGAGATAAACAGCGAGAGACCCAGTACTTC.

As to this clonotype: This may be a read error, as it is one base from a much larger clone. This chain uses TRBV6-2 or TRBV6-3 with TRBJ2-7, with a tentative D call TRBD2 (5 bases). The CDR3 extends over 15 amino acids. The V end was cut by 8 bases, the J end by 7 bases, with 24 bases between. CDR1 and CDR2 from the germline V gene are MNHEY and SVGEGT. CDR3 residues: CASELSSGNPREQYF. The CDR3 DNA is TGTGCCAGCGAACTATCGAGCGGAAACCCCCGGGAGCAGTACTTC.

This clonotype was observed at least ten times. The chain has TRBV29-1 and TRBJ2-3; the D gene is possibly TRBD2 (5 bases). The germline V gene has CDR1 SQVTM and CDR2 ANQGSEA. This CDR3 region has 14 residues. Trimming left V 4 bases short and J 0 bases short, with 11 bases between. For the CDR3, the DNA is TGCAGCGTTGCTACCAGCGGAAGCACAGATACGCAGTATTTT. It encodes CSVATSGSTDTQYF.

CDR3 in DNA: TGCGCCAGCAGAGGGTCCGGAGGACAAGAGACCCAGTACTTC. Translated: CASRGSGGQETQYF. V is TRBV5-1 and J is TRBJ2-5; TRBD2 might be the D (5 bases). The germline CDR1 and CDR2 sequences are SGHRS and YFSETQ. The CDR3 runs to 14 residues. V was pared by 5 bases and J by 2 bases, with 13 bases between.

The chain combines TRBV7-6 with TRBJ1-1; D is perhaps TRBD1 (5 bases). Trimming stripped 2 bases from V and 1 base from J, with 11 bases between. Germline CDR1 and CDR2: SGHVS and FNYEAQ. The CDR3 length is 15 residues. The CDR3 bases are TGTGCCAGCAGCTTATCCCGGGACCCGAACACTGAAGCTTTCTTT. Translation gives CASSLSRDPNTEAFF.